What follows are 23 T cell receptor beta chains derived from one specimen sequenced in a study of shared clonotypes between healthy human individuals. TCRdb keeps only in-frame clones here, not all; method: immunoSEQ multiplex PCR. The data hold over a million clones, with 78% observed a single time. The sample was memory CD4+ T cells from PBMCs. Subset indicated: CD45RA-negative fraction. Every receptor here comes from a man aged 18 to 30 in good health. Some clones in this sample may be carry-over from other donors' samples.

This clone was picked up many times. This chain links TRBV19 with TRBJ2-1, with D possibly matching TRBD2 (6 bases). CDR3 length equals 13 residues. Trimming took 11 bases from V and 9 from J, leaving 20 bases between them. Germline lookup yields CDR1 LNHDA and CDR2 SQIVND (reference sequence). The CDR3 sequence: CACGVVAGGEQFF. CDR3 nucleotides: TGTGCCTGCGGGGTTGTTGCGGGTGGTGAGCAGTTCTTC.

The chain links TRBV5-1 to TRBJ2-3; tentative D call: TRBD2 (6 bases). The CDR3 spans 14 residues. Looked up from germline, CDR1 is SGHRS and CDR2 is YFSETQ. Trimming removed 5 bases at V and 2 bases at J, with 12 bases between. Here the CDR3 reads CASSMGGNTDTQYF. The CDR3 bases are TGCGCCAGCAGTATGGGGGGAAACACAGATACGCAGTATTTT. Combining the CDR3 with reference TRBV5-1 and TRBJ2-3 gives the whole variable domain KAGVTQTPRYLIKTRGQQVTLSCSPISGHRSVSWYQQTPGQGLQFLFEYFSETQRNKGNFPGRFSGRQFSNSRSEMNVSTLELGDSALYLCASSMGGNTDTQYFGPGTRLTVL.

The chain uses TRBV4-2 and TRBJ1-5; 7 nucleotides agree with TRBD1. This CDR3 spans 16 amino acids. Germline CDR1 and CDR2: LGHNA and YNFKEQ. V lost 3 bases and J lost 1; bases outside the gene matches: 6. The CDR3: CASSHTAGQSNQPQHF. CDR3 coding DNA: TGTGCCAGCAGCCACACCGCGGGACAGAGCAATCAGCCCCAGCATTTT.

The gene calls are TRBV15 and TRBJ2-2; 7 positions agree with TRBD1. J was trimmed by 6 bases and V by 3 bases; bases with no gene match: 7. Germline assignment: CDR1 LNHNV and CDR2 YYDKDF (reference sequence). CDR3 length equals 15 residues. CDR3 in DNA: TGTGCCACCAGCAGGGGGGACAGTGTCCCCGGGGAGCTGTTTTTT. It specifies CATSRGDSVPGELFF.

In its sample, this clone was seen a few times. The rearrangement links TRBV28 to TRBJ1-2; D is uncertain. Germline lookup yields CDR1 MDHEN and CDR2 SYDVKM. This CDR3 is 13 amino acids long. Trimming took off 6 bases at V and 0 bases at J, with 8 bases between the two ends. The CDR3 sequence: CASRLVANYGYTF. The CDR3 DNA is TGTGCCAGCAGATTGGTAGCTAACTATGGCTACACCTTC.

The CDR3 reads CASSLVIGWAGGAFF. The CDR3 DNA is TGTGCCAGCAGCTTAGTCATCGGCTGGGCAGGGGGAGCTTTCTTT. The gene calls are TRBV7-2 and TRBJ1-1, with TRBD1 matching over 7 bases. Trimming removed 1 base from V and 10 bases from J; junction bases left unmatched: 12. Germline loops: CDR1 SGHTA, CDR2 FQGNSA. CDR3 length equals 15 residues.

This clone was seen only a few times. The rearrangement joins TRBV5-4 to TRBJ2-1; TRBD1 is a possible D gene (5 bases). The CDR3 contains 15 residues. Germline V gene sequence: CDR1 SGHNT, CDR2 YYREEE (reference sequence). V gave up 0 bases and J gave up 0 bases, with 7 bases separating them. CDR3 nucleotides: TGTGCCAGCAGCTTGGGGGGCGACTCCTACAATGAGCAGTTCTTC. As protein: CASSLGGDSYNEQFF.

The V gene is TRBV4-3, the J gene TRBJ1-1; maybe TRBD1 (6 bases). Trimming removed 0 bases at V and 0 bases at J, with 20 bases between. CDR1 is LGHNA and CDR2 is YSLEER in the germline V gene. The length of the CDR3 is 19 residues. CDR3 nucleotide sequence: TGCGCCAGCAGCCAAGATACTGGGTGGGACAACTCAATGAACACTGAAGCTTTCTTT. It codes for CASSQDTGWDNSMNTEAFF.

Concerning this clone: Additional DNA sequences in this sample encode the identical CDR3. V usage is TRBV18 and J usage is TRBJ1-5, with TRBD1 matching over 8 bases. The V segment lost 3 bases and the J segment 5 bases; nucleotides outside the gene matches: 3. The CDR3 sequence is 14 residues long. From germline, CDR1 is KGHSH and CDR2 LQKENI. The CDR3 sequence: CASSPTGGYQPQHF. The CDR3 nucleotides read TGTGCCAGCTCACCTACAGGGGGGTATCAGCCCCAGCATTTT.

This chain links TRBV11-2 with TRBJ1-1, with unresolved D. There are 13 residues in the CDR3. V was trimmed by 3 bases and J by 1 base, leaving 6 bases between them. In germline, CDR1 is SGHAT, CDR2 FQNNGV. The CDR3 region is CASSLGPNTEAFF. In nucleotides, the CDR3 is TGTGCCAGCAGCTTGGGCCCGAACACTGAAGCTTTCTTT.

The CDR3 reads CASSSWGNEQFF. The DNA for the CDR3 is TGTGCCAGCAGTTCGTGGGGCAATGAGCAGTTCTTC. V gene TRBV28 combines with J gene TRBJ2-1; D gene ambiguous. V was shortened by 4 bases and J by 6 bases, with 7 bases between the two germline ends. Germline CDR1 and CDR2: MDHEN and SYDVKM. The CDR3 consists of 12 residues.

V usage is TRBV28 and J usage is TRBJ1-1, with 7 bases lining up with TRBD1. V lost 6 bases to trimming and J lost 2 bases; unmatched junction nucleotides: 9. This CDR3 spans 15 amino acids. Germline V lookup: CDR1 MDHEN, CDR2 SYDVKM. The CDR3 DNA sequence: TGTGCCAGCAGAAAACCGGGACAGCAAAACACTGAAGCTTTCTTT. This sequence encodes CASRKPGQQNTEAFF.

This chain uses TRBV28 with TRBJ1-1; TRBD1 aligns across 8 bases. Germline loops: CDR1 MDHEN, CDR2 SYDVKM. V lost 6 bases and J lost 1; bases outside the gene matches: 4. This CDR3 region has 14 residues. The CDR3 sequence is CASRRTGTNTEAFF. The CDR3 nucleotides are TGTGCCAGCAGGCGGACAGGGACGAACACTGAAGCTTTCTTT. The entire variable domain, with the rest obtained from reference TRBV28 and TRBJ1-1, is as follows: DVKVTQSSRYLVKRTGEKVFLECVQDMDHENMFWYRQDPGLGLRLIYFSYDVKMKEKGDIPEGYSVSREKKERFSLILESASTNQTSMYLCASRRTGTNTEAFFGQGTRLTVV.

V usage is TRBV7-2 and J usage is TRBJ1-4; D might be TRBD1 (5 bases). V shed 5 bases and J shed 0 bases, with 10 bases lying between them. Germline V lookup: CDR1 SGHTA, CDR2 FQGNSA. The CDR3 is made up of 15 amino acids. In DNA, the CDR3 is TGTGCCAGCAGCGGGGCCTCTACAACTAATGAAAAACTGTTTTTT. Protein: CASSGASTTNEKLFF.

The V and J genes are TRBV19 and TRBJ2-2, with D perhaps matching TRBD2 (6 bases). The ends were cut back, 8 bases at V and 2 bases at J, with 12 bases in the middle. Looked up from germline, CDR1 is LNHDA and CDR2 is SQIVND (reference sequence). The CDR3 totals 14 residues. The CDR3 coding sequence is TGTGCCAGTTCCGGGACTCTAAACACCGGGGAGCTGTTTTTT. This encodes CASSGTLNTGELFF.

This clone was observed a handful of times. The chain combines TRBV28 with TRBJ1-1; TRBD1 aligns across 8 bases. The J segment lost 7 bases and the V segment lost 2 bases, leaving 9 bases of the junction unmatched. Germline CDR1 reads MDHEN; CDR2 reads SYDVKM. CDR3 length: 15 amino acids. CDR3: CASSLIRQGHIEAFF. The CDR3 DNA is TGTGCCAGCAGTTTAATCCGACAGGGGCACATTGAAGCTTTCTTT.

Remarks on this clone: A read error may explain this, as a much larger clone is one base away. The chain carries TRBV28 and TRBJ2-3, with 13 nucleotides matching TRBD2. The ends lost 6 bases at V and 2 bases at J; junction bases unmatched: 5. Germline values: CDR1 MDHEN, CDR2 SYDVKM. CDR3 length: 16 residues. The CDR3 DNA reads TGTGCCAGCAGCCCGACTAGCGGGAGGCCCACAGATACGCAGTATTTT. Translation gives CASSPTSGRPTDTQYF.

V usage is TRBV7-3 and J usage is TRBJ1-3; no reliable D call. V was shortened by 4 bases and J by 0 bases, with 16 bases between the two germline ends. Germline V gene lookup returns CDR1 SGHTA and CDR2 FQGTGA. The CDR3 sequence is 17 residues long. The CDR3 is CASSSGPPGVSGNTIYF. The CDR3, as DNA: TGTGCCAGCAGCTCGGGCCCCCCTGGGGTCTCTGGAAACACCATATATTTT.

The rearrangement uses TRBV20-1 and TRBJ2-1; TRBD2 is a possible D gene (6 bases). Germline V gene data show CDR1 as DFQATT and CDR2 as SNEGSKA (reference sequence). This CDR3 contains 11 residues. Trimming took off 6 bases at V and 11 bases at J, with 14 bases between the two ends. CDR3 loop: CSARGVPKQFF. DNA for the CDR3: TGCAGTGCCCGCGGGGTCCCCAAGCAGTTCTTC.

The chain couples TRBV29-1 to TRBJ2-3, with D possibly matching TRBD2 (5 bases). This CDR3 comprises 12 residues. Trimming stripped 6 bases from V and 2 bases from J, with 9 bases between. Per the germline V gene, CDR1 is SQVTM and CDR2 is ANQGSEA. CDR3 sequence reads: CSVKADTDTQYF. In DNA, the CDR3 is TGCAGCGTGAAAGCGGACACAGATACGCAGTATTTT.

The rearrangement joins TRBV6-1 to TRBJ2-1; 12 bases map to TRBD2. The CDR3 loop spans 17 amino acids. The V and J ends lost 4 bases and 0 bases, in that order; junction bases with no gene match: 4. The germline gives CDR1 MNHNS, CDR2 SASEGT. The CDR3 nucleotides are TGTGCCAGCAGTGCTCGGACTAGCGGGACCTCCTACAATGAGCAGTTCTTC. It translates to CASSARTSGTSYNEQFF.

The rearrangement links TRBV9 to TRBJ2-1; tentatively, D is TRBD2 (5 bases). The germline gives CDR1 SGDLS, CDR2 YYNGEE. With 0 bases removed from V and 0 bases from J, the gap between germline ends came to 13 bases. This CDR3 comprises 17 residues. The CDR3 coding sequence is TGTGCCAGCAGCGTAGGAGGATTTACTAGCTCCTACAATGAGCAGTTCTTC. It yields the protein CASSVGGFTSSYNEQFF.

The V and J genes are TRBV2 and TRBJ2-7; 7 bases map to TRBD2. The CDR3 sequence is 12 residues long. CDR1 is SNHLY and CDR2 is FYNNEI in the germline V gene. J gave up 3 bases and V 6 bases, and 2 bases lay outside the gene matches. CDR3 amino acids: CASRGGSYEQYF. The CDR3 bases are TGTGCCAGCAGGGGCGGGAGCTACGAGCAGTACTTC.